These T cell receptor beta chains were read from a single sample in a study of shared clonotypes between healthy human individuals. Profiled with immunoSEQ multiplex PCR; TCRdb holds only in-frame clones, not every one. The sample lists about 2.1 million clones, about 94% seen once, with less than 2% in the top ten. The sequencing input was naive CD8+ T cells from PBMCs. All receptors derive from a man between 18 and 35 years old in good health. Some clones in this sample may be carry-over from other donors' samples. Both conserved end residues are trimmed from each CDR3. The order of the fields is V gene, CDR3 length, CDR3 protein.

TRBV30	13	AWAPLRGGSEKLF
TRBV28	11	ASTSYSNQPQH
TRBV7-9	14	ASSLAGHGPREKLF
TRBV11-2	12	ASSFGPSEETQY
TRBV28	12	ASSSRWGVYGYT
TRBV23-1	12	ATLPGQGDTEAF
TRBV30	13	AWSYGTAPNYGYT
TRBV27	13	ASRPGGNFDETQY
TRBV9	13	ASGSSGSVTGELF
TRBV5-1	14	ASSFDGTAVRDTQY
TRBV27	12	ASSLLGQGTTQY
TRBV27	12	ASSFRGMNTEAF
TRBV28	10	ASSFGAGELF
TRBV5-6	16	ASSLTGLAGVWGNEQF
TRBV2	13	ASRVWDRGTDTQY
TRBV19	10	ASRQGSDTQY
TRBV28	10	ASSPKGVEQY
TRBV28	10	ASRNWSYEQY
TRBV2	16	ASGVDFGYQLAKNIQY
TRBV28	12	ASSLSGVYNEQF
TRBV9	17	ASSVVGTPGFSDTGELF
TRBV7-2	16	ASSLGYLQGIRSYEQY
TRBV9	11	ASSAGTPDEQY
TRBV5-8	13	ASSLGPDSNTEAF
TRBV6-1	13	ASSEVGPGSYEQY
TRBV19	9	ASSIGPEQF
TRBV27	12	ASSSGGRLYGYT
TRBV27	12	ASRLDRGALGQY
TRBV19	13	ASPRPTSMNTEAF
TRBV28	12	ASSYPGKGGELF
TRBV18	10	ASSPDTGELF